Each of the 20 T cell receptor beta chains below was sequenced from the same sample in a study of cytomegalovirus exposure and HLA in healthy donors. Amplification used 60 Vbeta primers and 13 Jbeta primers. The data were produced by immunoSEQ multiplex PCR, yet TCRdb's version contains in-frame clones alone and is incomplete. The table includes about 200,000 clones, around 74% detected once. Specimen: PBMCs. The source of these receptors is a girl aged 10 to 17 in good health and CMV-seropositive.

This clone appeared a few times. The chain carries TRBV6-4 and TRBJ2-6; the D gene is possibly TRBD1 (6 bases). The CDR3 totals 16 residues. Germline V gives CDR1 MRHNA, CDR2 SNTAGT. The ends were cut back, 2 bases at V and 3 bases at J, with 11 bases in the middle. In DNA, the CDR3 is TGTGCCAGCAGTGACGAGGGGGTGGATGGGGCCAACGTCCTGACTTTC. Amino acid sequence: CASSDEGVDGANVLTF.

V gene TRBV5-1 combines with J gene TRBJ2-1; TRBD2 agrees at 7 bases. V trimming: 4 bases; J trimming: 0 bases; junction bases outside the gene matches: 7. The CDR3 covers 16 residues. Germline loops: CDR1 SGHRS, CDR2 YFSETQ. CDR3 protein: CASSPGAGSSYNEQFF. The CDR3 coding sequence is TGCGCCAGCAGCCCCGGAGCGGGGAGCTCCTACAATGAGCAGTTCTTC.

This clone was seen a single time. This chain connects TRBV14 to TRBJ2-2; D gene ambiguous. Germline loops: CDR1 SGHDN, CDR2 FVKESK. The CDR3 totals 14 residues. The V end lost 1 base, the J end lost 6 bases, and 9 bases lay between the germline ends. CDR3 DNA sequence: TGTGCCAGCAGCCAAGTAACCGTAGCCGGGGAGCTGTTTTTT. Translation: CASSQVTVAGELFF. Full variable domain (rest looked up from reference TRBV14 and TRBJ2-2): EAGVTQFPSHSVIEKGQTVTLRCDPISGHDNLYWYRRVMGKEIKFLLHFVKESKQDESGMPNNRFLAERTGGTYSTLKVQPAELEDSGVYFCASSQVTVAGELFFGEGSRLTVL.

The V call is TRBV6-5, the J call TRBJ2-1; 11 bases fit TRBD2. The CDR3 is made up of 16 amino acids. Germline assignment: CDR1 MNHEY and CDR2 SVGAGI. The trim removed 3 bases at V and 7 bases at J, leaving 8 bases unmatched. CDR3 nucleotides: TGTGCCAGCAGTTATATAGCGGGGGGGCTAAGGAATGAGCAGTTCTTC. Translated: CASSYIAGGLRNEQFF.

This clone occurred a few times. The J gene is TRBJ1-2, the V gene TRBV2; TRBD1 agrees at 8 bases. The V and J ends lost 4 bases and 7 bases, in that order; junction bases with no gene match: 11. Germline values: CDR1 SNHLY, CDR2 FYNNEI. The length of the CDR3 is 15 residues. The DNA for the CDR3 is TGTGCCAGCAGTGTGGGAGGGCGACAGGGGATTGGCTACACCTTC. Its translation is CASSVGGRQGIGYTF.

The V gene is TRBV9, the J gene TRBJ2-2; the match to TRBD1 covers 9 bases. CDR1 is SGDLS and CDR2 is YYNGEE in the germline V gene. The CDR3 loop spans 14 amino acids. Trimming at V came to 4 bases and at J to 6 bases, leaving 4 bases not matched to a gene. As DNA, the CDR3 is TGTGCCAGCAGCTCCACAGGGGGCTCCGGGGAGCTGTTTTTT. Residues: CASSSTGGSGELFF.

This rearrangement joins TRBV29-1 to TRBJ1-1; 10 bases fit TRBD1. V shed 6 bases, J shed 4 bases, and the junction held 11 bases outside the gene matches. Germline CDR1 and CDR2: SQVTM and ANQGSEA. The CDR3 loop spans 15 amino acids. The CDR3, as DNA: TGCAGCGTCGCCCCCCGGACAGGGGGAAGCACTGAAGCTTTCTTT. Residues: CSVAPRTGGSTEAFF. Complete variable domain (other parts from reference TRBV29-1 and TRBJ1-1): SAVISQKPSRDICQRGTSLTIQCQVDSQVTMMFWYRQQPGQSLTLIATANQGSEATYESGFVIDKFPISRPNLTFSTLTVSNMSPEDSSIYLCSVAPRTGGSTEAFFGQGTRLTVV.

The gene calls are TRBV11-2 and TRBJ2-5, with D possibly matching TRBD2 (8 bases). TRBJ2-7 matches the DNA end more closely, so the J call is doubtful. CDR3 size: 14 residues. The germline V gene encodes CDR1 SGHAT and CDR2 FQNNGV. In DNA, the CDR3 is TGTGCCAGCACCCGGGGGGGGACAGACTACGAGCAGTACTTC. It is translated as CASTRGGTDYEQYF.

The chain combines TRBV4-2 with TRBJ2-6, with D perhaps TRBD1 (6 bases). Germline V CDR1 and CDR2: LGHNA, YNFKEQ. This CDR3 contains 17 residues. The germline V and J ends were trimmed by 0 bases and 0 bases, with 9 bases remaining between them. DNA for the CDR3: TGTGCCAGCAGCCAAGATCCGGACAGCTCTGGGGCCAACGTCCTGACTTTC. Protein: CASSQDPDSSGANVLTF.

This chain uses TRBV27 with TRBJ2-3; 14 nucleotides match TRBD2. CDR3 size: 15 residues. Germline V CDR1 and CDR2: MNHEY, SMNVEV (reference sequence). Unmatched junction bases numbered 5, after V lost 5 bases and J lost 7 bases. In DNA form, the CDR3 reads TGTGCCAGCAGTGGACTAGCGGGGGGCCCCTATACGCAGTATTTT. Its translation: CASSGLAGGPYTQYF.

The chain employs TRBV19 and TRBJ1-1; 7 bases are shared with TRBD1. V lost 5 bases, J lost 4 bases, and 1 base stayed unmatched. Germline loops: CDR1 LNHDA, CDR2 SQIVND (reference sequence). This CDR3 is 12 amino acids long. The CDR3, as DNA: TGTGCCAGTAGTGCAGGGGGCACTGAAGCTTTCTTT. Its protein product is CASSAGGTEAFF.

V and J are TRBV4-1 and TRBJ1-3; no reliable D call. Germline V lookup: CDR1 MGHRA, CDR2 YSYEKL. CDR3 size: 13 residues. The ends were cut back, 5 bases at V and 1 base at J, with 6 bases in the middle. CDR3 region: CASSFGSGNTIYF. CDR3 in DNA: TGCGCCAGCAGCTTCGGTTCTGGAAACACCATATATTTT.

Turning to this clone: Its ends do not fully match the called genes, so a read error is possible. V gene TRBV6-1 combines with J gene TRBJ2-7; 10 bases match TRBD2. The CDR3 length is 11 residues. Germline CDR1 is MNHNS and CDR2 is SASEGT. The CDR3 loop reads CASSAGLALRF. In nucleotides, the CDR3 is TGTGCCAGCTCCGCGGGACTAGCGCTCCGATTC.

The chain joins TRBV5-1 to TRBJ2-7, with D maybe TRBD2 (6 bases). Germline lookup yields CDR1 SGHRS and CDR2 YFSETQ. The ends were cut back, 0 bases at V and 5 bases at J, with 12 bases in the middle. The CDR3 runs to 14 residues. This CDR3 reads CASSLAGGYHEQYF. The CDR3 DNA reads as TGCGCCAGCAGCTTGGCCGGGGGATACCACGAGCAGTACTTC.

DNA of the CDR3: TGTGCCAGTAGTATAAGGGTCGGGGATTCACCCCTCCACTTT. Its translation: CASSIRVGDSPLHF. J is TRBJ1-6 and V is TRBV19; D is uncertain. This CDR3 region has 14 residues. Trimming removed 2 bases at V and 8 bases at J, with 10 bases between. Germline CDR1 is LNHDA and CDR2 is SQIVND (reference sequence).

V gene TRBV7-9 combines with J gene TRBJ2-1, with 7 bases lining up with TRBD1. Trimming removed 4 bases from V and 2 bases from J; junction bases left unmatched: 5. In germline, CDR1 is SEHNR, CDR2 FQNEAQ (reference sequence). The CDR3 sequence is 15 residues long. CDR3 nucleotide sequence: TGTGCCAGCAGCTCGGGCCAGGGGGCCTACAATGAGCAGTTCTTC. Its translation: CASSSGQGAYNEQFF.

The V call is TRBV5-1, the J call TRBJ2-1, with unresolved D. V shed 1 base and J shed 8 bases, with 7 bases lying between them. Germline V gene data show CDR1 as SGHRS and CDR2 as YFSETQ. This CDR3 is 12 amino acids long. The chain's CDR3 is CASSLTIHEQFF. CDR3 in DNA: TGCGCCAGCAGCTTGACAATCCATGAGCAGTTCTTC.

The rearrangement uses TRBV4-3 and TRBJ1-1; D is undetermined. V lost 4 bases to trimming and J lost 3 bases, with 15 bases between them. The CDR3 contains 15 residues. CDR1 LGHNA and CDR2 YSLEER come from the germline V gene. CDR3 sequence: CASSPSAGMDTEAFF. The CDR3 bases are TGCGCCAGCAGCCCCAGTGCGGGAATGGACACTGAAGCTTTCTTT.

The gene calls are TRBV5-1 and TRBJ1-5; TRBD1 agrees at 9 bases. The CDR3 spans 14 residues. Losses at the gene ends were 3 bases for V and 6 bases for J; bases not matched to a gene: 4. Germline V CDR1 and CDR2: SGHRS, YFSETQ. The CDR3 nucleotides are TGCGCCAGCAGCTCAGGACAGGGGACTCAGCCCCAGCATTTT. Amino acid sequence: CASSSGQGTQPQHF.

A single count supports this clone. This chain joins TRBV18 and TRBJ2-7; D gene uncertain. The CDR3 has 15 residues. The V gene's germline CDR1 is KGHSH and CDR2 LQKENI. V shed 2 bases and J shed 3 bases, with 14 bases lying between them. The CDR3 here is CASSPSGKSGYEQYF. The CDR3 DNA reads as TGTGCCAGCTCACCATCGGGTAAGAGTGGCTACGAGCAGTACTTC. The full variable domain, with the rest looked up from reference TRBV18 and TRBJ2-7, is NAGVMQNPRHLVRRRGQEARLRCSPMKGHSHVYWYRQLPEEGLKFMVYLQKENIIDESGMPKERFSAEFPKEGPSILRIQQVVRGDSAAYFCASSPSGKSGYEQYFGPGTRLTVT.